This T cell receptor (beta chain) appears in the sequencing data of a study of radiotherapy plus CTLA-4 blockade in lung cancer. Study details: Around 19% of patients responded objectively, and 25% to 40% achieved disease control. Broader study findings: Tumor-derived TCR clones expanded in blood after radiotherapy plus ipilimumab.

People whose metastatic non-small-cell lung cancer was chemo-refractory got focal radiation along with CTLA-4 blockade by ipilimumab. The V gene's germline CDR1 is GTSNPN and CDR2 SVGIG (reference sequence). The CDR3 is 13 amino acids. Trimming took 0 bases from V and 5 from J, leaving 10 bases between them. TCRdb's copy holds only in-frame clones and misses some; the assay was immunoSEQ multiplex PCR. This table holds approximately 69,000 clones, over 65% found once. Note on this clone: Its target is unknown.

The origin of this receptor is a human donor with non-small cell lung cancer who had a complete response to radiotherapy plus ipilimumab. V and J are TRBV30 and TRBJ2-5; tentative D call: TRBD2 (5 bases). The sequencing here drew on peripheral blood, taken from a patient treated with radiotherapy plus ipilimumab. For the CDR3, the DNA is TGTGCCTGGAGTGTACGTCGAGGGGAGACCCAGTACTTC. As protein: CAWSVRRGETQYF.